This entry is about one TCR beta chain. This entry is derived from a study of glioma-infiltrating T cells after dendritic cell vaccination. On the study more broadly: Treatment, given 2003 to 2012, was autologous tumor lysate-pulsed dendritic cell vaccination.

Germline V gene sequence: CDR1 ENHRY, CDR2 SYGVKD. V was pared by 0 bases and J by 4 bases, with 12 bases between. This CDR3 spans 15 amino acids. Time point of the sample: after dendritic cell vaccination, including at tumor progression/relapse. Primers: 60 V beta forward and 13 J beta reverse. Sequencing used immunoSEQ multiplex PCR; TCRdb keeps in-frame clones, though not all of them. The table records 50,000 to 75,000 clones, more than 75% of them present only once. The chain combines TRBV10-3 with TRBJ1-2; D may be TRBD1 (5 bases). The TCR sequence derives from a human donor with glioblastoma. Specimen: blood, collected after dendritic cell vaccination. The CDR3 coding sequence is TGTGCCATCAGTGAGTCCTCCCAGGGCGGCTATGGCTACACCTTC. This gives the protein CAISESSQGGYGYTF.